This passage covers 19 T cell receptor beta chains from one sample sequenced in a study of blood T cell repertoires in COVID-19. Clones were sequenced by immunoSEQ multiplex PCR, and TCRdb holds only the in-frame ones, with some missing. The sample holds about 250,000 clones, 80% to 85% seen once. The sample comprised PBMCs or T cells enriched from blood (not recorded which). These receptors originate from a man between 35 and 55 years old who had been exposed to COVID-19.

The chain has TRBV21-1 and TRBJ2-7; the table names TRBD2, a call not compared with the DNA. TRBV21-1 corresponds to a pseudogene. The CDR3 runs to 23 residues. CDR3 DNA: TGTGCCAGCAGCACCCCCGGGTGGGTGTCACCTCTGAAACTAGCGGGAGTTAGCTACGAGCAGTACTTC. This translates into CASSTPGWVSPLKLAGVSYEQYF.

The J gene is TRBJ2-1, the V gene TRBV9; 7 bases fit TRBD2. Losses at the gene ends were 3 bases for V and 0 bases for J; bases not matched to a gene: 12. Germline V gene data show CDR1 as SGDLS and CDR2 as YYNGEE. This CDR3 has 18 amino acids. CDR3 sequence (DNA): TGTGCCAGCAGCGGCCGGAGGCTAGCGGAAAGCTCCTACAATGAGCAGTTCTTC. Its translation is CASSGRRLAESSYNEQFF.

V is TRBV7-3 and J is TRBJ1-1; D remains ambiguous. Germline values: CDR1 SGHTA, CDR2 FQGTGA. The CDR3 length is 17 residues. V lost 0 bases and J lost 10, with 24 bases in between. The DNA for the CDR3 is TGTGCCAGCAGCTTAACGTTCGAGGCCCAGACTTCGGTGGGAGCTTTCTTT. Translation gives CASSLTFEAQTSVGAFF.

The rearrangement joins TRBV6-5 to TRBJ1-1; no clear D gene. CDR1 is MNHEY, CDR2 SVGAGI, per germline. Trimming took 6 bases from V and 11 from J, leaving 25 bases between them. The length of the CDR3 is 15 residues. CDR3 DNA: TGTGCCAGCAGCCTGTTGTCGGGAGGACGCAAATCGGCTTTCTTT. It specifies CASSLLSGGRKSAFF.

The J gene is TRBJ1-3, the V gene TRBV18; D unresolved. The germline CDR1 and CDR2 sequences are KGHSH and LQKENI. The V end was cut by 0 bases, the J end by 2 bases, with 11 bases between. This CDR3 contains 16 residues. The CDR3 loop reads CASSPPMSGAGNTIYF. CDR3 in DNA: TGTGCCAGCTCACCACCGATGTCAGGTGCTGGAAACACCATATATTTT. Using reference TRBV18 and TRBJ1-3 for the parts outside the CDR3, the full variable domain is NAGVMQNPRHLVRRRGQEARLRCSPMKGHSHVYWYRQLPEEGLKFMVYLQKENIIDESGMPKERFSAEFPKEGPSILRIQQVVRGDSAAYFCASSPPMSGAGNTIYFGEGSWLTVV.

The genes are TRBV5-6 and TRBJ2-5, with no clear D. V dropped 0 bases and J dropped 13 bases, with 19 bases sitting between them. The CDR3 consists of 14 residues. Germline V CDR1 and CDR2: SGHDT, YYEEEE. The DNA for the CDR3 is TGTGCCAGCAGCTTGGCCGGATGGCTAGATGGTCTGTACTTC. Protein: CASSLAGWLDGLYF.

The rearrangement joins TRBV7-2 to TRBJ1-2; weak D call: TRBD1 (5 bases). V gave up 7 bases and J gave up 2 bases, with 17 bases separating them. The CDR3 contains 15 residues. In germline, CDR1 is SGHTA, CDR2 FQGNSA. The CDR3 bases are TGTGCCAGCAACACAGATTGGGGCGAGAACTATGGCTACACCTTC. The encoded protein is CASNTDWGENYGYTF.

The genes are TRBV4-2 and TRBJ2-7; 7 nucleotides match TRBD2. The CDR3 extends over 18 amino acids. After removal of 0 bases from V and 0 bases from J, the junction contained 11 bases not matched to a gene. Germline lookup yields CDR1 LGHNA and CDR2 YNFKEQ. CDR3 coding DNA: TGTGCCAGCAGCCAAGATCTTGCGGCTAGCGGCAACTCCTACGAGCAGTACTTC. Protein product: CASSQDLAASGNSYEQYF.

V usage is TRBV28 and J usage is TRBJ2-5, with TRBD2 matching over 12 bases. There are 14 residues in the CDR3. The ends lost 6 bases at V and 1 base at J; junction bases unmatched: 0. Germline V lookup: CDR1 MDHEN, CDR2 SYDVKM. CDR3 coding DNA: TGTGCCAGCAGGGGACTAGCGGGCCAAGAGACCCAGTACTTC. Protein: CASRGLAGQETQYF. Looking up the rest from reference TRBV28 and TRBJ2-5 gives the full variable domain: DVKVTQSSRYLVKRTGEKVFLECVQDMDHENMFWYRQDPGLGLRLIYFSYDVKMKEKGDIPEGYSVSREKKERFSLILESASTNQTSMYLCASRGLAGQETQYFGPGTRLLVL.

J is TRBJ2-1 and V is TRBV24-1, with D tentatively TRBD2 (6 bases). V lost 0 bases, J lost 0 bases, and 8 bases lay in between. CDR3 length: 16 residues. The germline V gene encodes CDR1 KGHDR and CDR2 SFDVKD. The CDR3 loop reads CATSDLAGNSYNEQFF. CDR3 DNA sequence: TGTGCCACCAGTGATTTGGCGGGAAACTCCTACAATGAGCAGTTCTTC.

The genes are TRBV5-1 and TRBJ2-1; 10 bases are shared with TRBD2. J was trimmed by 4 bases and V by 6 bases; bases with no gene match: 4. This CDR3 is 14 amino acids long. CDR1 and CDR2 from the germline V gene are SGHRS and YFSETQ. Here the CDR3 reads CASTLLAGYNEQFF. The DNA for the CDR3 is TGCGCCAGCACCCTACTAGCGGGGTACAATGAGCAGTTCTTC.

The V call is TRBV2, the J call TRBJ2-2; tentative D call: TRBD2 (7 bases). CDR1 and CDR2 from the germline V gene are SNHLY and FYNNEI. Trimming took off 8 bases at V and 2 bases at J, with 15 bases between the two ends. This CDR3 is 15 amino acids long. The CDR3 region has the DNA TGTGCCAGCGTGGGAGGGGGGAGAAACACCGGGGAGCTGTTTTTT. Protein: CASVGGGRNTGELFF.

This clone was found a few times. The chain joins TRBV7-4 to TRBJ1-4; no firm D call. The CDR3 runs 15 residues. Deletions cut 1 base from V and 8 bases from J, with 14 bases between. The germline gives CDR1 SGHVT, CDR2 SQSDAQ. Here the CDR3 DNA reads TGTGCCAGCAGCTTAGTGTGGGGAGTAGGGGAAAAACTGTTTTTT. This sequence encodes CASSLVWGVGEKLFF.

This chain joins TRBV4-2 and TRBJ1-1, with D perhaps matching TRBD1 (5 bases). Trimming shortened V by 4 bases and J by 1 base, and 7 bases separated the two germline ends. The CDR3 consists of 13 residues. CDR1 is LGHNA, CDR2 YNFKEQ, per germline. CDR3 in amino acids: CASSRQGNTEAFF. The CDR3 DNA is TGTGCCAGCAGCCGCCAGGGGAACACTGAAGCTTTCTTT.

The chain employs TRBV6-5 and TRBJ1-2; TRBD1 matches 7 bases. V shed 5 bases and J 5 bases; nucleotides not matched to a gene: 11. Germline V gene sequence: CDR1 MNHEY, CDR2 SVGAGI. The CDR3 has 15 residues. The CDR3, as DNA: TGTGCCAGCAGTCAGGCCCCGGGACAGCTATATGGCTACACCTTC. It codes for CASSQAPGQLYGYTF.

This clone was counted between two and nine times. This chain joins TRBV11-2 and TRBJ2-3; 14 bases agree with TRBD2. V was clipped by 5 bases and J by 3 bases; unmatched bases: 4. This CDR3 has 16 residues. The V gene's germline CDR1 is SGHAT and CDR2 FQNNGV. CDR3 amino acids: CASSGLAGGRTDTQYF. The CDR3 nucleotides read TGTGCCAGCAGCGGACTAGCGGGAGGACGAACAGATACGCAGTATTTT.

V gene TRBV30 combines with J gene TRBJ2-2; D is unclear. V was pared by 4 bases and J by 7 bases, with 10 bases between. The germline V gene encodes CDR1 GTSNPN and CDR2 SVGIG (reference sequence). The CDR3 runs to 12 residues. CDR3 protein: CAWMSTSGELFF. The CDR3 nucleotides read TGTGCCTGGATGTCCACCAGCGGGGAGCTGTTTTTT. Looking up the rest from reference TRBV30 and TRBJ2-2 gives the full variable domain: SQTIHQWPATLVQPVGSPLSLECTVEGTSNPNLYWYRQAAGRGLQLLFYSVGIGQISSEVPQNLSASRPQDRQFILSSKKLLLSDSGFYLCAWMSTSGELFFGEGSRLTVL.

This rearrangement joins TRBV18 to TRBJ1-2, with TRBD1 matching 7 bases. The V gene's germline CDR1 is KGHSH and CDR2 LQKENI. The CDR3 runs to 14 residues. The J segment lost 6 bases and the V segment lost 8 bases, leaving 12 bases of the junction unmatched. CDR3 amino acids: CASAVASGGNGYTF. For the CDR3, the DNA is TGTGCCAGCGCCGTAGCCTCAGGGGGTAATGGCTACACCTTC.

This chain connects TRBV9 to TRBJ2-1; 7 positions match TRBD2. The V gene end was trimmed by 5 bases and the J gene end by 4 bases; junction bases not matched to a gene: 9. Germline V gives CDR1 SGDLS, CDR2 YYNGEE. CDR3 size: 15 residues. CDR3 protein: CASRDRLAIYNEQFF. The CDR3 nucleotides are TGTGCCAGCAGAGATCGACTAGCAATTTACAATGAGCAGTTCTTC.